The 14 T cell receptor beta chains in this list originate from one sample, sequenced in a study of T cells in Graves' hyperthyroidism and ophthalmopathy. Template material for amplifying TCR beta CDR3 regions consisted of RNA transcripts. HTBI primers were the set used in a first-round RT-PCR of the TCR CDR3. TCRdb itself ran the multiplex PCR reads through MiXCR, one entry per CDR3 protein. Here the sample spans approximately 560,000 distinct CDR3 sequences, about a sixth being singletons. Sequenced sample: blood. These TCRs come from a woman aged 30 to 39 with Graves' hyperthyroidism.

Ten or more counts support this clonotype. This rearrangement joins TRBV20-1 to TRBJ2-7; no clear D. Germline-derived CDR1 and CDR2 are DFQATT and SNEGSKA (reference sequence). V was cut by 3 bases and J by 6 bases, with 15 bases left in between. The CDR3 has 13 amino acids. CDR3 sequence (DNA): TGCAGTGCTAGTATCATCCGTGGTGGCGAGCAGTACTTC. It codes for CSASIIRGGEQYF.

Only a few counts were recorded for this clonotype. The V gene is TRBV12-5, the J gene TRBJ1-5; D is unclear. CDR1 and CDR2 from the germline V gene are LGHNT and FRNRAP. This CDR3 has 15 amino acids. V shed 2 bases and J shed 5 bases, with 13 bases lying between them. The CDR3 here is CASGLSDIWDQPQHF. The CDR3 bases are TGTGCTAGTGGTTTGTCCGACATTTGGGATCAGCCCCAGCATTTT.

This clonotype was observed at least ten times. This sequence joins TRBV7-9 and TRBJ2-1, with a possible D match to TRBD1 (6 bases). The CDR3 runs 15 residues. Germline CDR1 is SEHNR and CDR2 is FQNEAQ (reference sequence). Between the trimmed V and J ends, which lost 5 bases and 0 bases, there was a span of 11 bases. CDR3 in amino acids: CASSPHRVSYNEQFF. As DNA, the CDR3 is TGTGCCAGCAGCCCACACAGGGTCTCCTACAATGAGCAGTTCTTC.

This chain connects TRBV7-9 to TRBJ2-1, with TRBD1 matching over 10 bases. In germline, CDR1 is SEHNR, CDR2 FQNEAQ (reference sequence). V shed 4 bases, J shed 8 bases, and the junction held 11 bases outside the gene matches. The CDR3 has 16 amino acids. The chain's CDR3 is CASSSTTGQGEDEQFF. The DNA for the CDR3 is TGTGCCAGCAGCTCCACCACCGGACAGGGGGAAGATGAGCAGTTCTTC.

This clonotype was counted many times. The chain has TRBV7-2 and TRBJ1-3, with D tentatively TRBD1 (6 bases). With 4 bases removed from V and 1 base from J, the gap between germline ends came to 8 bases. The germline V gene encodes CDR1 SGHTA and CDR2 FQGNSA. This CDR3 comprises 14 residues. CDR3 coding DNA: TGTGCCAGCAGCTGGGGGACATCTGGAAACACCATATATTTT. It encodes CASSWGTSGNTIYF.

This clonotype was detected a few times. The chain's CDR3 is CASSLTGNTNYNEQFF. For the CDR3, the DNA is TGTGCCAGCAGCTTAACCGGGAACACTAACTACAATGAGCAGTTCTTC. This chain uses TRBV7-3 with TRBJ2-1; D is possibly TRBD2 (5 bases). CDR1 is SGHTA, CDR2 FQGTGA, per germline. V was shortened by 0 bases and J by 3 bases, with 12 bases between the two germline ends. The CDR3 sequence is 16 residues long.

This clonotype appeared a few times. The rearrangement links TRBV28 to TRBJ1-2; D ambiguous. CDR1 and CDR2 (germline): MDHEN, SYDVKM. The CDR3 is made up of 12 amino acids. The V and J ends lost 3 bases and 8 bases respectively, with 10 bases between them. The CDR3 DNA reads TGTGCCAGCAGTTTCCAGACTGGGGGCTACACCTTC. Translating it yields CASSFQTGGYTF.

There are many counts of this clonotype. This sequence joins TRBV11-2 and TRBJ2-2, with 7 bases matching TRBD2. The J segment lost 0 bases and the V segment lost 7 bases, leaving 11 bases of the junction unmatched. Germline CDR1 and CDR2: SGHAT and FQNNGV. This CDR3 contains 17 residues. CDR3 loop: CASTWGSGISNTGELFF. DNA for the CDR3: TGTGCCAGCACTTGGGGAAGCGGGATCTCGAACACCGGGGAGCTGTTTTTT.

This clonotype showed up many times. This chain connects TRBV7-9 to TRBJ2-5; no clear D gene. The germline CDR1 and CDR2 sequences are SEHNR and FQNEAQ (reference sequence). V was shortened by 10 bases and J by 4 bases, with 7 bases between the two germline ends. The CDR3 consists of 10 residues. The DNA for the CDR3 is TGTGCCACCAATGCAGAGACCCAGTACTTC. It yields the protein CATNAETQYF.

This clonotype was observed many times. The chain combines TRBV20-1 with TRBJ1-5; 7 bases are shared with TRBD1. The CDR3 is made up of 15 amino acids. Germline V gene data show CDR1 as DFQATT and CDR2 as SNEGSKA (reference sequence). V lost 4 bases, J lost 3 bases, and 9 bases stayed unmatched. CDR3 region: CSATTPTGSNQPQHF. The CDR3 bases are TGCAGTGCTACAACTCCGACAGGGTCCAATCAGCCCCAGCATTTT.

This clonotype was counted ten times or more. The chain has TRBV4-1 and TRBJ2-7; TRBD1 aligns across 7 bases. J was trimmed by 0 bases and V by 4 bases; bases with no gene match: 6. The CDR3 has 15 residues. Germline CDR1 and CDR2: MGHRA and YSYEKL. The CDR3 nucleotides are TGCGCCAGCAGCCCGTCGGGACAGTCCTCCTACGAGCAGTACTTC. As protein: CASSPSGQSSYEQYF.

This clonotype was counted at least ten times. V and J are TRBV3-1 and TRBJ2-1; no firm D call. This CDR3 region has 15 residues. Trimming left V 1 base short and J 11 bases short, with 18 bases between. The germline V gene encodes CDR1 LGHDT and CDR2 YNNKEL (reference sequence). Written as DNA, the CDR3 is TGTGCCAGCAGCCAAGCACTCAATGGCCTCGGAAAGCAGTTCTTC. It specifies CASSQALNGLGKQFF.

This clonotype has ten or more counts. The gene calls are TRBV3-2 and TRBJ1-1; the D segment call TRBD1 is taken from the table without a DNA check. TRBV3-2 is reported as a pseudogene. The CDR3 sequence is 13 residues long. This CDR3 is CASSPRTDTEAFF. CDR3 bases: TGTGCCAGCAGCCCCAGGACAGACACTGAAGCTTTCTTT.

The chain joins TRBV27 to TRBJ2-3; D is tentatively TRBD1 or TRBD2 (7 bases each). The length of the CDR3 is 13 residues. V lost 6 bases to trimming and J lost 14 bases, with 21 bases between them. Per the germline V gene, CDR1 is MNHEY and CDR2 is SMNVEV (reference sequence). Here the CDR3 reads CASSTMGGGDRYF. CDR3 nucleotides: TGTGCCAGCAGCACGATGGGGGGGGGGGACAGGTATTTT.